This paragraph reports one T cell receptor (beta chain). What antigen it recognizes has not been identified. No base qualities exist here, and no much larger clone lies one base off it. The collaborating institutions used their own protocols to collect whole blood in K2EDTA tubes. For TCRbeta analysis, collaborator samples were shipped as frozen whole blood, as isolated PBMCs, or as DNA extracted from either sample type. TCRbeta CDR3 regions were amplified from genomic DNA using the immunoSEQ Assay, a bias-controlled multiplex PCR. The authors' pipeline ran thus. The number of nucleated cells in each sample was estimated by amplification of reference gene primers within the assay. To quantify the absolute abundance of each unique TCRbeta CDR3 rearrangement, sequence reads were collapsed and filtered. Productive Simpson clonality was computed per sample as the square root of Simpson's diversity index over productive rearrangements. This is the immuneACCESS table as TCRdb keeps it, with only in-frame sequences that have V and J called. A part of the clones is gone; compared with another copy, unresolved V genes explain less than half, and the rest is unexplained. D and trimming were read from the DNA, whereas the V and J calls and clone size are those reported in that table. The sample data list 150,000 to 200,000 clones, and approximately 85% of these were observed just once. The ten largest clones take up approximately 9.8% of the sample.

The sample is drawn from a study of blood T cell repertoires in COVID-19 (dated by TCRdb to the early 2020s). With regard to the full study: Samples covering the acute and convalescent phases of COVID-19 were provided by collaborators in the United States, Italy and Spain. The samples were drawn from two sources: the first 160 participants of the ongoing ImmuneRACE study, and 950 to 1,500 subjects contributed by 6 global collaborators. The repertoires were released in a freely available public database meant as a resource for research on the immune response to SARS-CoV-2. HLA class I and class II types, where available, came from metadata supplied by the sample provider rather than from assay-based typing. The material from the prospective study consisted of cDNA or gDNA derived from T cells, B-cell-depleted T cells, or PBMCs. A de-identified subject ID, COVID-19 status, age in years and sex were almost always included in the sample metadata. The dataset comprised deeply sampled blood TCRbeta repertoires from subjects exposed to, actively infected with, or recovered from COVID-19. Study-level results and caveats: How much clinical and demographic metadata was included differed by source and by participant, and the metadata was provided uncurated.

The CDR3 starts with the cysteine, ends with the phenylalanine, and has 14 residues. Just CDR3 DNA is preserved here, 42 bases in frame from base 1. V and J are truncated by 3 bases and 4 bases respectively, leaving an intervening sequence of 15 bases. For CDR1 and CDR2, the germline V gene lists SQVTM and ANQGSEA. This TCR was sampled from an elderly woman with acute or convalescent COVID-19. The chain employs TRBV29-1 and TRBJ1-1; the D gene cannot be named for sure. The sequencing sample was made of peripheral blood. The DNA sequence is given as TGCAGCGTTGATCCCGCGACGGGATCCACTGAAGCTTTCTTT. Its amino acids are CSVDPATGSTEAFF.